This is a list of T cell receptor beta chains from one sample in a study of blood T cell repertoires in COVID-19. The protocol was immunoSEQ multiplex PCR, while the TCRdb copy is restricted to in-frame clones and leaves out a portion. The table has 31,000 or so clones, about 90% seen once; the top ten hold roughly 1.6%. Sequenced: peripheral blood. The source is a man aged 55 to 70 with active COVID-19. The CDR3 runs from the conserved cysteine through the conserved F or W. The order of the fields is V gene, D gene, CDR3 length, clone size, J gene, CDR3 DNA, CDR3 protein. The D gene is left open where the match is weak. Rows may omit the clone size; those that give it use once, few, many or a size class.

V: TRBV30; D: -; length: 12; size: -; J: TRBJ2-1; DNA: TGTGCGTCGGTTCTTATATACAATGAGCAGTTCTTC; CDR3: CASVLIYNEQFF
V: TRBV3-1/TRBV3-2; D: -; length: 11; size: -; J: TRBJ1-1; DNA: TGTGCCAGCAGGGATAACAGCAAAGCTTTCTTT; CDR3: CASRDNSKAFF
V: TRBV7-2; D: -; length: 16; size: -; J: TRBJ1-4; DNA: TGTGCCAGCAGCTTGAGGGGCGACAGGATCTCGGAAAAACTGTTTTTT; CDR3: CASSLRGDRISEKLFF
V: TRBV3-1/TRBV3-2; D: -; length: 14; size: few; J: TRBJ1-6; DNA: TGTGCCAGCAGCCAAGCCCAGGGCAATTCACCCCTCCACTTT; CDR3: CASSQAQGNSPLHF
V: TRBV5-6; D: -; length: 15; size: -; J: TRBJ2-2; DNA: TGTGCCAGCAGCTTCGGGTCCTCAAGGTGGGGGGAGCTGTTTTTT; CDR3: CASSFGSSRWGELFF
V: TRBV19; D: -; length: 11; size: -; J: TRBJ2-2; DNA: TGTGCCAGTACTCTCACCGGGGAGCTGTTTTTT; CDR3: CASTLTGELFF
V: TRBV29-1; D: -; length: 14; size: -; J: TRBJ1-2; DNA: TGCAGCGTTGAAGATTGGGGGGGGAACTATGGCTACACCTTC; CDR3: CSVEDWGGNYGYTF
V: TRBV6-2/TRBV6-3; D: TRBD1; length: 15; size: -; J: TRBJ1-6; DNA: TGTGCCAGCAGTTCCCCGACAGGGCCCAGTTCACCCCTCCACTTT; CDR3: CASSSPTGPSSPLHF
V: TRBV7-8; D: -; length: 15; size: once; J: TRBJ2-1; DNA: TGTGCCAGCAGCGTACAGGGGGGGTCCTACAATGAGCAGTTCTTC; CDR3: CASSVQGGSYNEQFF
V: TRBV27; D: -; length: 16; size: -; J: TRBJ1-4; DNA: TGTGCCAGCAGTTTATTCCTTGGAGGGCCCCGGGAAAAACTGTTTTTT; CDR3: CASSLFLGGPREKLFF
V: TRBV27; D: -; length: 15; size: -; J: TRBJ2-7; DNA: TGTGCCAGCAGCCTAGTGGGGGGGGGCCCCTACGAGCAGTACTTC; CDR3: CASSLVGGGPYEQYF
V: TRBV6-1; D: TRBD1; length: 16; size: -; J: TRBJ2-2; DNA: TGTGCCAGCAGTGAATTGGGGACAGGGACCACCGGGGAGCTGTTTTTT; CDR3: CASSELGTGTTGELFF
V: TRBV7-8; D: -; length: 13; size: -; J: TRBJ1-1; DNA: TGTGCCAGCAGCACCGGGGAGTACACTGAAGCTTTCTTT; CDR3: CASSTGEYTEAFF
V: TRBV5-1; D: TRBD1; length: 16; size: -; J: TRBJ2-7; DNA: TGCGCCAGCAGCTTGGGTGCAGGGGGCGCCCTCTACGAGCAGTACTTC; CDR3: CASSLGAGGALYEQYF
V: TRBV4-1; D: TRBD1; length: 17; size: -; J: TRBJ1-2; DNA: TGCGCCAGCAGTAAGGGACAGGGAGGTCGATCTAACTATGGCTACACCTTC; CDR3: CASSKGQGGRSNYGYTF
V: TRBV30; D: -; length: 14; size: once; J: TRBJ2-5; DNA: TGTGCCTGGAGTGTACCTGCAGGGGGGGAGACCCAGTACTTC; CDR3: CAWSVPAGGETQYF
V: TRBV5-5; D: TRBD2; length: 15; size: -; J: TRBJ2-1; DNA: TGTGCCAGCAAAGCGGGGGACTATTTCTACAATGAGCAGTTCTTC; CDR3: CASKAGDYFYNEQFF
V: TRBV18; D: -; length: 14; size: -; J: TRBJ2-2; DNA: TGTGCCAGCTCACCAGCAGGTCGAACCGGGGAGCTGTTTTTT; CDR3: CASSPAGRTGELFF
V: TRBV6-6; D: -; length: 15; size: -; J: TRBJ1-2; DNA: TGTGCCAGCAGTCTAAGCAGGGTCCTCTTTGACGGCTACACCTTC; CDR3: CASSLSRVLFDGYTF
V: TRBV3-1/TRBV3-2; D: TRBD2; length: 15; size: once; J: TRBJ2-3; DNA: TGTGCCAGCAGCCCCCTAGCGGGGGGGCCAGATACGCAGTATTTT; CDR3: CASSPLAGGPDTQYF
V: TRBV15; D: TRBD1; length: 15; size: once; J: TRBJ1-1; DNA: TGTGCCACCAGCAGCCGGGACAGATTGAACACTGAAGCTTTCTTT; CDR3: CATSSRDRLNTEAFF
V: TRBV16; D: -; length: 14; size: -; J: TRBJ1-1; DNA: TGTGCCAGCAGCGGCAGGGTGATGAACACTGAAGCTTTCTTT; CDR3: CASSGRVMNTEAFF
V: TRBV6-2/TRBV6-3; D: -; length: 13; size: -; J: TRBJ1-5; DNA: TGTGCCAGCAGTCAGGGTGGCAATCAGCCCCAGCATTTT; CDR3: CASSQGGNQPQHF
V: TRBV5-4; D: TRBD2; length: 16; size: -; J: TRBJ2-4; DNA: TGTGCCAGCAGCTCCACTAGCGGGGGCGCCAAAAACATTCAGTACTTC; CDR3: CASSSTSGGAKNIQYF
V: TRBV7-2; D: -; length: 14; size: -; J: TRBJ2-5; DNA: TGTGCCAGCAGCTTAGGTCGGGGGAAAGAGACCCAGTACTTC; CDR3: CASSLGRGKETQYF
V: TRBV3-1/TRBV3-2; D: -; length: 15; size: -; J: TRBJ1-2; DNA: TGTGCCAGCAGCCAGGGGACAACAGGCCCCTATGGCTACACCTTC; CDR3: CASSQGTTGPYGYTF
V: TRBV12-3/TRBV12-4; D: -; length: 12; size: once; J: TRBJ2-7; DNA: TGTGCCAGCAGCCTACAGGGTCACGAGCAGTACTTC; CDR3: CASSLQGHEQYF
V: TRBV7-2; D: TRBD1; length: 17; size: -; J: TRBJ1-5; DNA: TGTGCCAGCAGCTTAGGGACAGGATTTTATAGCAATCAGCCCCAGCATTTT; CDR3: CASSLGTGFYSNQPQHF
V: TRBV29-1; D: -; length: 11; size: -; J: TRBJ1-4; DNA: TGCAGCGTGTTACTTAATGAAAAACTGTTTTTT; CDR3: CSVLLNEKLFF
V: TRBV11-1; D: TRBD1; length: 15; size: -; J: TRBJ2-7; DNA: TGTGCCAGCAGCTACCTGACAGGGGGGTCCTACGAGCAGTACTTC; CDR3: CASSYLTGGSYEQYF
V: TRBV6-2/TRBV6-3; D: TRBD1; length: 15; size: -; J: TRBJ2-7; DNA: TGTGCCAGCAGCCCCGGGACAGGGAGCTCCTACGAGCAGTACTTC; CDR3: CASSPGTGSSYEQYF
V: TRBV30; D: -; length: 13; size: -; J: TRBJ1-1; DNA: TGTGCCTGGAGTGCCGAGGAGAACACTGAAGCTTTCTTT; CDR3: CAWSAEENTEAFF
V: TRBV7-2; D: -; length: 11; size: -; J: TRBJ2-3; DNA: TGTGCCAGCGAACAGGGAAATACGCAGTATTTT; CDR3: CASEQGNTQYF
V: TRBV5-6; D: -; length: 13; size: -; J: TRBJ1-2; DNA: TGTGCCAGCAGCCCCGACATCTACTATGGCTACACCTTC; CDR3: CASSPDIYYGYTF
V: TRBV5-1; D: TRBD1; length: 13; size: -; J: TRBJ2-7; DNA: TGCGCCAGCAGCCGACAGGGGGCCTACGAGCAGTACTTC; CDR3: CASSRQGAYEQYF
V: TRBV9; D: TRBD2; length: 13; size: -; J: TRBJ2-7; DNA: TGTGCCAGCAGCGAGAGGCGCGGGGGGGAGCAGTACTTC; CDR3: CASSERRGGEQYF
V: TRBV19; D: TRBD1; length: 15; size: -; J: TRBJ1-1; DNA: TGTGCCAGTGGTTCAGATCGGACAGGGGCAACTGAAGCTTTCTTT; CDR3: CASGSDRTGATEAFF
V: TRBV27; D: -; length: 12; size: -; J: TRBJ1-1; DNA: TGTGCCAGCAGGCAGTTTCCCACTGAAGCTTTCTTT; CDR3: CASRQFPTEAFF
V: TRBV7-3; D: -; length: 15; size: -; J: TRBJ1-1; DNA: TGTGCCAGCAGCTTAACGGCGGGGGCTAACACTGAAGCTTTCTTT; CDR3: CASSLTAGANTEAFF
V: TRBV5-1; D: -; length: 13; size: -; J: TRBJ2-7; DNA: TGCGCCAGCAGCCCAGAATTATTCTACGAGCAGTACTTC; CDR3: CASSPELFYEQYF
V: TRBV5-1; D: TRBD1; length: 13; size: -; J: TRBJ2-1; DNA: TGCGCCAGTGGGACAGGGCCGTTGGGTGAGCAGTTCTTC; CDR3: CASGTGPLGEQFF
V: TRBV10-3; D: TRBD2; length: 16; size: -; J: TRBJ2-3; DNA: TGTGCCATCAGTCGGACTAGCGGGGAGAGCACAGATACGCAGTATTTT; CDR3: CAISRTSGESTDTQYF
V: TRBV28; D: TRBD1; length: 15; size: -; J: TRBJ2-7; DNA: TGTGCCAGCAGGCACCGGGACAGACTCTCCTACGAGCAGTACTTC; CDR3: CASRHRDRLSYEQYF
V: TRBV7-8; D: -; length: 15; size: -; J: TRBJ2-1; DNA: TGTGCCAGCAGCTTAGCGCCCCAGGTGGGTGGTGAGCAGTTCTTC; CDR3: CASSLAPQVGGEQFF
V: TRBV5-6; D: -; length: 12; size: -; J: TRBJ1-5; DNA: TGTGCCAGCAGCCTACGGAGTCAGCCCCAGCATTTT; CDR3: CASSLRSQPQHF
V: TRBV3-1/TRBV3-2; D: -; length: 16; size: few; J: TRBJ2-6; DNA: TGTGCCAGCAGCCACCAGGGGCTGCGGGGGGCCAACGTCCTGACTTTC; CDR3: CASSHQGLRGANVLTF
V: TRBV6-4; D: -; length: 13; size: -; J: TRBJ1-5; DNA: TGTGCCAGCGACAGGTTTAACAATCAGCCCCAGCATTTT; CDR3: CASDRFNNQPQHF
V: TRBV3-1/TRBV3-2; D: -; length: 15; size: -; J: TRBJ2-7; DNA: TGTGCCAGCAGCCACTACAGGGTTACCCCTCCCGAGCAGTACTTC; CDR3: CASSHYRVTPPEQYF
V: TRBV29-1; D: TRBD1; length: 15; size: -; J: TRBJ1-2; DNA: TGCAGCGCCCTCCCAATAGACCGACAGGGGGGTAGCTACACCTTC; CDR3: CSALPIDRQGGSYTF
V: TRBV27; D: -; length: 15; size: -; J: TRBJ1-4; DNA: TGTGCCAGCAGTTTATCGGGTCGGAGGGGTGAAAAACTGTTTTTT; CDR3: CASSLSGRRGEKLFF
V: TRBV19; D: -; length: 13; size: -; J: TRBJ1-6; DNA: TGTGCCAGTAGCCGGGAGGGGAATTCACCCCTCCACTTT; CDR3: CASSREGNSPLHF
V: TRBV19; D: TRBD1; length: 15; size: -; J: TRBJ1-1; DNA: TGTGCCAGTAGTATCCAGGGGGTTGGGAACACTGAAGCTTTCTTT; CDR3: CASSIQGVGNTEAFF
V: TRBV7-9; D: -; length: 15; size: -; J: TRBJ1-4; DNA: TGTGCCAGCAGCAGGAACAGGGATGGAAATGAAAAACTGTTTTTT; CDR3: CASSRNRDGNEKLFF
V: TRBV27; D: -; length: 14; size: once; J: TRBJ1-6; DNA: TGTGCCAGCAGTTTCCAGGTCTATAATTCACCCCTCCACTTT; CDR3: CASSFQVYNSPLHF
V: TRBV5-6; D: -; length: 14; size: -; J: TRBJ2-7; DNA: TGTGCCAGCAGCCCTCAGGGATTTGACAACGAGCAGTACTTC; CDR3: CASSPQGFDNEQYF
V: TRBV4-1; D: TRBD1; length: 19; size: -; J: TRBJ2-6; DNA: TGCGCCAGCAGCCAGCTTCGACAGGGTATAGGGGGTGGGGCCAACGTCCTGACTTTC; CDR3: CASSQLRQGIGGGANVLTF
V: TRBV9; D: TRBD1; length: 16; size: -; J: TRBJ2-2; DNA: TGTGCCAGCAGCGTAGAAGACAGGGCCTACACCGGGGAGCTGTTTTTT; CDR3: CASSVEDRAYTGELFF
V: TRBV6-5; D: TRBD1; length: 14; size: -; J: TRBJ1-2; DNA: TGTGCCAGCAGTTACTCCCAGGGGGGTCGAGGCTACACCTTC; CDR3: CASSYSQGGRGYTF